This T cell receptor beta chain was sequenced for a study of CD8 T cells in ankylosing spondylitis. Overall study results and limits: One TCR beta motif, made up of about 8 highly homologous variants, appeared characteristic of ankylosing spondylitis blood. Past research had described some motif variants in reactive arthritis synovial fluid and blood. The disease-linked clones had a CD8+ phenotype and low blood frequencies.

MiXCR, applied by TCRdb to the 5' RACE reads, yields one record per CDR3 protein. The sample has 15,000 to 20,000 distinct CDR3 sequences, 8% to 9% seen once. This clonotype appeared a few times. Its target is unknown. The clonotype originates from a male donor with ankylosing spondylitis or in good health (not recorded which). Sequences were obtained from blood.

CDR3 in amino acids: CASSLTVNTEAFF. The CDR3 DNA reads TGTGCCAGCAGCTTGACGGTGAACACTGAAGCTTTCTTT. V usage is TRBV7-3 and J usage is TRBJ1-1; D gene uncertain. CDR3 length: 13 amino acids. Trimming removed 3 bases from V and 0 bases from J, with 5 bases in between. Germline V gives CDR1 SGHTA, CDR2 FQGTGA. The whole variable domain, remainder taken from reference TRBV7-3 and TRBJ1-1, is GAGVSQTPSNKVTEKGKYVELRCDPISGHTALYWYRQSLGQGPEFLIYFQGTGAADDSGLPNDRFFAVRPEGSVSTLKIQRTERGDSAVYLCASSLTVNTEAFFGQGTRLTVV.